What follows describes a single T cell receptor (beta chain). V gave up 1 base and J gave up 2 bases, with 9 bases separating them. This CDR3 has 14 residues. Germline-derived CDR1 and CDR2 are KGHSH and LQKENI. These data belong to a study of cytotoxic CD8 clonotypes in ibrutinib-treated CLL. Whole-study context: Timing of response sample collection was a median roughly 11 months after treatment start, with a range of 6 to 36. Mean yields were approximately 260,000 productive templates and over 85,000 productive rearrangements per sample.

TCRdb's table, derived via immunoSEQ multiplex PCR, lists solely in-frame clones and lacks some. The table shows some 70,000 clones, with around 68% occurring only once. The source material was PBMCs, sampled after 12 months of ibrutinib treatment. The chain recombines TRBV18 with TRBJ2-7, with no clear D. The sequence was collected from a human donor with chronic lymphocytic leukemia. This CDR3 reads CASSPREVPYEQYF. CDR3 nucleotides: TGTGCCAGCTCACCACGTGAAGTCCCCTACGAGCAGTACTTC.